Listed below are T cell receptor beta chains from one sample, sequenced in a study of cytomegalovirus exposure and HLA in healthy donors. Measured with immunoSEQ multiplex PCR; TCRdb has only the in-frame clones, and not every one. The profile shows 95,000 to 100,000 clones, about 72% of them singletons. Sequences were obtained from PBMCs. These TCRs come from a woman aged 60-75 years in good health and CMV-seropositive. Each CDR3 is given with its conserved first and last residue.

12	TRBV10-3	CAITGGTTEAFF
16	TRBV15	CATSRERTLSNQPQHF
12	TRBV4-1	CASSQVANEQFF
15	TRBV5-1	CASSLTQGAYTEAFF
14	TRBV7-2	CASSFSDLTYEQYF
14	TRBV2	CASRSQRERREQYF
17	TRBV10-1	CASRSDRGRTMNTEAFF
13	TRBV4-2	CASSQLGRNTIYF
15	TRBV7-9	CASSPRNRDSDEQFF
12	TRBV19	CASRDTSYGYTF
11	TRBV21-1	CASSKTSEQYF
14	TRBV6-6	CASSSAGDRYGYTF
14	TRBV27	CASSLYGEGTEAFF
16	TRBV18	CASSADRYWYQETQYF
15	TRBV27	CASSLGGSFTGELFF
15	TRBV6-1	CASRVTSGGYNEQFF
17	TRBV5-1	CASSLWGVMPSTDTQYF
11	TRBV5-5	CASSLVGEQYF
13	TRBV27	CASSLQGTYGYTF
15	TRBV28	CASSFLGASRTEAFF
12	TRBV21-1	CASSKEGGEAFF
14	TRBV7-2	CASSALGTGETQYF
15	TRBV5-6	CASSLGLAGDYEQYF
13	TRBV4-2	CASSQGENSPLHF
14	TRBV19	CASSIDGAGYEQYF
16	TRBV27	CASRPLYRDLPYEQYF
14	TRBV14	CASSPDRYPGELFF
16	TRBV4-1	CASSQSGAGRNQPQHF
16	TRBV9	CASSVTGALSRNTIYF
13	TRBV2	CASSEEQAETQYF
17	TRBV5-6	CASRARDRGRSSHGQYF
14	TRBV30	CAWSDAGESYEQYF
13	TRBV10-1	CASMRAMNTEAFF
14	TRBV30	CAWSPRVPNYGYTF
15	TRBV5-1	CASSSGLAGGYEQYF
12	TRBV27	CASSFKQGQAFF
12	TRBV10-2	CASSATVLEQYF
21	TRBV5-1	CASSLAGQGAGGVDEDQPQHF
12	TRBV5-4	CASSPTNYGYTF
14	TRBV7-2	CASSLGRGNQPQHF
19	TRBV19	CASSIDHGGSMRSNQPQHF
14	TRBV10-1	CASSGSGTYNEQFF
15	TRBV4-1	CASSQVQRSESEQFF
14	TRBV5-6	CASSLAEYNSPLHF
13	TRBV2	CASMRGAQETQYF
14	TRBV29-1	CSVELTERVGGYTF
13	TRBV21-1	CASRGRTGNTIYF
15	TRBV27	CASSLVPRANNEQFF
14	TRBV5-5	CASSPVAGLHEQYF